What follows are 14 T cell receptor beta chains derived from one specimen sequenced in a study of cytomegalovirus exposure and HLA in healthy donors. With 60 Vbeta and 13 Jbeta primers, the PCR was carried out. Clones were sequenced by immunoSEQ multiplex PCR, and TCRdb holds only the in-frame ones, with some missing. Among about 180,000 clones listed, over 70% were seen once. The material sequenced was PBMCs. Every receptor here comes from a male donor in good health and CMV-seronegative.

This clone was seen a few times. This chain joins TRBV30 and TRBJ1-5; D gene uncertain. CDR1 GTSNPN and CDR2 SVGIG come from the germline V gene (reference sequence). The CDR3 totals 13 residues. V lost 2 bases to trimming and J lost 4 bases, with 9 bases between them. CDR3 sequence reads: CAWSIGENQPQHF. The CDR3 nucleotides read TGTGCCTGGAGTATCGGGGAGAATCAGCCCCAGCATTTT.

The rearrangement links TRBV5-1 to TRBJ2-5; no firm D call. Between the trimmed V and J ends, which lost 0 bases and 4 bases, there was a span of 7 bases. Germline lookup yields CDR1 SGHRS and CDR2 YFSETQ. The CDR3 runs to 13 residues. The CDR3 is CASSLVELETQYF. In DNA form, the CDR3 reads TGCGCCAGCAGCTTGGTAGAATTAGAGACCCAGTACTTC.

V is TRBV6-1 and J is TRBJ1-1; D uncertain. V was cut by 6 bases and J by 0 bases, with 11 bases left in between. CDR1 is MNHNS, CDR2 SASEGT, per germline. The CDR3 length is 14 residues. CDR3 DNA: TGTGCCAGCAGCGCGCAAAGAATGAACACTGAAGCTTTCTTT. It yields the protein CASSAQRMNTEAFF.

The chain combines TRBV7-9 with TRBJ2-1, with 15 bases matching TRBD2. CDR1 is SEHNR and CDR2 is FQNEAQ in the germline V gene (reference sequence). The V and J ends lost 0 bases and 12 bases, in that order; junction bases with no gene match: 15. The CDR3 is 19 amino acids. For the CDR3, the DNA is TGTGCCAGCAGCTTAGCGACGGGACTAGCGGGGGGTTACAATGAGTGGCAGTTCTTC. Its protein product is CASSLATGLAGGYNEWQFF.

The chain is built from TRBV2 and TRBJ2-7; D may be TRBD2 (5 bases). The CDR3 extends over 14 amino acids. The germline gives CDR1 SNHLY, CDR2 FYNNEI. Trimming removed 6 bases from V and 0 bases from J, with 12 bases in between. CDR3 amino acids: CASRIDTSSYEQYF. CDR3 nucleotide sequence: TGTGCCAGCAGAATTGACACTAGCTCCTACGAGCAGTACTTC.

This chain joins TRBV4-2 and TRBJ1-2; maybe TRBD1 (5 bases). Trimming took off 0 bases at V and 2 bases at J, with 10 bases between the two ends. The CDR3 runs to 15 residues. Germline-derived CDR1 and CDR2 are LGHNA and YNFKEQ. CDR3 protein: CASSQDQGVNYGYTF. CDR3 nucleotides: TGTGCCAGCAGCCAAGATCAGGGTGTCAACTATGGCTACACCTTC.

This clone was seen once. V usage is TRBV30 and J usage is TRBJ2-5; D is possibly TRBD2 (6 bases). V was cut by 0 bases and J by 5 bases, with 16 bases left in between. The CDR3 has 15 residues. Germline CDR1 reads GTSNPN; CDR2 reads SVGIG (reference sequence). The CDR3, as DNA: TGTGCCTGGAGTGTAGGCGGGACGGGCGGGGAGACCCAGTACTTC. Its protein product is CAWSVGGTGGETQYF.

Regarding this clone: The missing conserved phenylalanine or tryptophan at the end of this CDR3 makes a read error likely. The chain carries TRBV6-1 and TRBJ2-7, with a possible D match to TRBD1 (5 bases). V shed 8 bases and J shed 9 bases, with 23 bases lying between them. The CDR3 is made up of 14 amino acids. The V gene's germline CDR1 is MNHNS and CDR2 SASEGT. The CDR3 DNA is TGTGCCAGCCCTCCGCCAGGGAATTCCCTCTCGCAGTACCTC. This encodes CASPPPGNSLSQYL.

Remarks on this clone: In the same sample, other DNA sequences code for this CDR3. This CDR3 is CASRTGDQPQHF. The CDR3 DNA reads TGTGCCAGCAGGACAGGGGACCAGCCCCAGCATTTT. The rearrangement uses TRBV6-5 and TRBJ1-5, with 8 bases lining up with TRBD1. CDR1 MNHEY and CDR2 SVGAGI come from the germline V gene. The CDR3 runs to 12 residues. V lost 6 bases and J lost 7; bases outside the gene matches: 2.

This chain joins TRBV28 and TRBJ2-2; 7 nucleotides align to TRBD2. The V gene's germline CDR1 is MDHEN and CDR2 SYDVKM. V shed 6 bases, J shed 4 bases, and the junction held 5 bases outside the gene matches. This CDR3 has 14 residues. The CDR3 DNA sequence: TGTGCCAGCAGCTTGGGGGGGGGCACCGGGGAGCTGTTTTTT. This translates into CASSLGGGTGELFF. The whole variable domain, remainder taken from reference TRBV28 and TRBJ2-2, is DVKVTQSSRYLVKRTGEKVFLECVQDMDHENMFWYRQDPGLGLRLIYFSYDVKMKEKGDIPEGYSVSREKKERFSLILESASTNQTSMYLCASSLGGGTGELFFGEGSRLTVL.

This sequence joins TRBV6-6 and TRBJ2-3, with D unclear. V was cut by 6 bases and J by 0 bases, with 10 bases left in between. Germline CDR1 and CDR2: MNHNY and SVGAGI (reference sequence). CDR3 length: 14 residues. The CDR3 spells CASSAPASTDTQYF. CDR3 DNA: TGTGCCAGCAGCGCGCCCGCAAGCACAGATACGCAGTATTTT.

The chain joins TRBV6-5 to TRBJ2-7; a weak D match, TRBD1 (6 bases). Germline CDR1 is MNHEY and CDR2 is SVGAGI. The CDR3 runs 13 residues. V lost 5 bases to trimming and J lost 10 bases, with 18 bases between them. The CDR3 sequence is CASSVKGTPIQYF. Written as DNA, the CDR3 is TGTGCCAGCAGTGTTAAGGGGACACCAATTCAGTACTTC.

The chain's CDR3 is CATSRDWRGSSYEQYF. The CDR3 DNA sequence: TGTGCCACCAGCAGAGATTGGAGGGGTAGCTCCTACGAGCAGTACTTC. This chain joins TRBV15 and TRBJ2-7, with a weak D call TRBD2 (6 bases). Germline-derived CDR1 and CDR2 are LNHNV and YYDKDF (reference sequence). V lost 0 bases to trimming and J lost 0 bases, with 12 bases between them. The CDR3 runs to 16 residues.

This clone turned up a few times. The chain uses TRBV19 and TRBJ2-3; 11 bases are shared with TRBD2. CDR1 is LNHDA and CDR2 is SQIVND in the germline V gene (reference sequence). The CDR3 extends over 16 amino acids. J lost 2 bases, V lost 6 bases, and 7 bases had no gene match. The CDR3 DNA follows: TGTGCCAGTAGACAGACTAGCGGGGTCCCCACAGATACGCAGTATTTT. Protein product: CASRQTSGVPTDTQYF.